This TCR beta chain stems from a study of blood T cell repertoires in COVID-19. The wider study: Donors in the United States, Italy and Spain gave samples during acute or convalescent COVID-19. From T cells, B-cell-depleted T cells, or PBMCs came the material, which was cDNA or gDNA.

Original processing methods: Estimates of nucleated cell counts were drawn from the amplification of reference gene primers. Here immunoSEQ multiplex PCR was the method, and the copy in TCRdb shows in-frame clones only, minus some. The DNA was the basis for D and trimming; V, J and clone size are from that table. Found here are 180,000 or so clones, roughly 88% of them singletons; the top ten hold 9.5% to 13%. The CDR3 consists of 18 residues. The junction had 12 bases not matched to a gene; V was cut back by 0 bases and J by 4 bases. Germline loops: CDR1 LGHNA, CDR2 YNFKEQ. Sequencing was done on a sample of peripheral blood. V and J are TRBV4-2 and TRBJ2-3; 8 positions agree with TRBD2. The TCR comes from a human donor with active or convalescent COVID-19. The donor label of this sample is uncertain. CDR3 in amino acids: CASSQEGKAGVVADTQYF. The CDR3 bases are TGTGCCAGCAGCCAAGAGGGGAAAGCGGGGGTCGTCGCAGATACGCAGTATTTT.